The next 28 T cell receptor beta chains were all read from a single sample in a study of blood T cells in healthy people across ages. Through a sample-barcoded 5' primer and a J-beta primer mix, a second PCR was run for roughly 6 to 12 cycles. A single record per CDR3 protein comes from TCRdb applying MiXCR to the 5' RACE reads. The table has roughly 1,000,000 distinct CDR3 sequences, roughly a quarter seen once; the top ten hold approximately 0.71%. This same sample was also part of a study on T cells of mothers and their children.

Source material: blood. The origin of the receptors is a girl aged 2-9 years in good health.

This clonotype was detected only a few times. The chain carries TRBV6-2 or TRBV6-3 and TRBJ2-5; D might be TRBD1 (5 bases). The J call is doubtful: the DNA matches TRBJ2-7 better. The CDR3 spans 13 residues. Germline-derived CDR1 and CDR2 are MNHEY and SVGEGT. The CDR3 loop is CASTSTAFYEQYF. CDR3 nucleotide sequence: TGTGCCAGCACTTCGACAGCCTTCTACGAGCAGTACTTC.

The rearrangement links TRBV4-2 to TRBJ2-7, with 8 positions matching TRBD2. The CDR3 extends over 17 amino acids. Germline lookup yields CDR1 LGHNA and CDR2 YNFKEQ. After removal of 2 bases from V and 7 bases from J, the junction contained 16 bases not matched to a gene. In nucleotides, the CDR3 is TGTGCCAGCAGCCAAAATCTCCGTTCTAGCGGGTTGTGGGAGCAGTACTTC. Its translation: CASSQNLRSSGLWEQYF.

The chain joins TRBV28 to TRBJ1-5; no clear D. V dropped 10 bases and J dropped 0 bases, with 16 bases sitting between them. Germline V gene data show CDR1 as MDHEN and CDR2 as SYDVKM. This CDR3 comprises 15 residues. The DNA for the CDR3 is TGTGCCACCAAGGGCCTCGATTATAGCAATCAGCCCCAGCATTTT. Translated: CATKGLDYSNQPQHF.

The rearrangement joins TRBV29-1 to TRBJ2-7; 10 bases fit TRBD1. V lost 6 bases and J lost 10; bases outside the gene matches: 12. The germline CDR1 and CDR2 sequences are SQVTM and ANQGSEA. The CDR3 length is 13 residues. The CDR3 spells CSVVLGQGTYQYF. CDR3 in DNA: TGCAGCGTAGTGTTGGGACAGGGGACCTACCAGTACTTC.

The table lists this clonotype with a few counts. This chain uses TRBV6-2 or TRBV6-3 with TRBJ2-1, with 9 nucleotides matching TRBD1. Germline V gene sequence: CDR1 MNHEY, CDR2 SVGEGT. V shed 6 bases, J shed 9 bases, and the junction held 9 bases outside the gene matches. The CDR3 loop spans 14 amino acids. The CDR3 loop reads CASRATGGGIEQFF. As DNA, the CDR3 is TGTGCCAGCAGGGCGACAGGGGGAGGGATTGAGCAGTTCTTC.

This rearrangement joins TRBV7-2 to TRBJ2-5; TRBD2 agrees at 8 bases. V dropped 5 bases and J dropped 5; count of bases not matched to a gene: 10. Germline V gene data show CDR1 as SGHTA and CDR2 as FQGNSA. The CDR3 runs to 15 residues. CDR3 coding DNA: TGTGCCAGCAGCGACGACTTAGCGGGGAGGGAGACCCAGTACTTC. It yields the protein CASSDDLAGRETQYF.

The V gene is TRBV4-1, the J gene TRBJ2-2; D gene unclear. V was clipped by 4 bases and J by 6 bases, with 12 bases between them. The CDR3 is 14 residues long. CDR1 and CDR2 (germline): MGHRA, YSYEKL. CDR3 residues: CASSPPVPAGELFF. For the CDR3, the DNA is TGCGCCAGCAGCCCCCCGGTTCCGGCCGGGGAGCTGTTTTTT.

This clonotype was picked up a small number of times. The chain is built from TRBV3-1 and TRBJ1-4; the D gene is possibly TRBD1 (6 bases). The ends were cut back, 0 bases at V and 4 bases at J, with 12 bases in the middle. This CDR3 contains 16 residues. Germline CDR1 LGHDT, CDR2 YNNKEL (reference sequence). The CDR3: CASSQDLQGLNEKLFF. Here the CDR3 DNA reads TGTGCCAGCAGCCAAGACCTACAGGGTCTTAATGAAAAACTGTTTTTT.

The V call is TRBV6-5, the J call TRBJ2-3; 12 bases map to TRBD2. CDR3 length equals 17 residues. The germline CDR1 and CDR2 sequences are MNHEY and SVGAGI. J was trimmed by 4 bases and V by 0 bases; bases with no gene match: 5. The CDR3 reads CASSYSLLAGGPDTQYF. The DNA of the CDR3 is TGTGCCAGCAGTTACTCCCTACTAGCGGGGGGCCCAGATACGCAGTATTTT.

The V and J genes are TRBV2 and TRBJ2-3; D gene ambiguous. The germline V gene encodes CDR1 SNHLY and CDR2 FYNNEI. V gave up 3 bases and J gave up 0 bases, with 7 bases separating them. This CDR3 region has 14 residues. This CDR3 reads CASSDPLSTDTQYF. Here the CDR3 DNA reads TGTGCCAGCAGTGACCCTTTGAGCACAGATACGCAGTATTTT.

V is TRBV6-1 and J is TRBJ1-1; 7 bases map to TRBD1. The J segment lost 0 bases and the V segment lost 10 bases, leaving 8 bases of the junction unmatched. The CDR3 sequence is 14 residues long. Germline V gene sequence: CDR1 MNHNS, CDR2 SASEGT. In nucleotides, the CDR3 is TGTGCCATCGTGACAGGGAAAATGAACACTGAAGCTTTCTTT. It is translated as CAIVTGKMNTEAFF.

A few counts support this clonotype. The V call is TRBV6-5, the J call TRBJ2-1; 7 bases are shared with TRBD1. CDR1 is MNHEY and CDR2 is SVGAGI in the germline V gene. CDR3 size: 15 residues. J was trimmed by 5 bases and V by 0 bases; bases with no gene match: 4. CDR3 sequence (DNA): TGTGCCAGCAGTTACTCCGGGCAGGGGGACAATGAGCAGTTCTTC. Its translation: CASSYSGQGDNEQFF.

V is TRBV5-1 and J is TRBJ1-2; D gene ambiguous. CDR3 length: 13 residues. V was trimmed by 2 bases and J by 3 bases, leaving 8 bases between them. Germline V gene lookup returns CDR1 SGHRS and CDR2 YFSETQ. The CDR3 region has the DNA TGCGCCAGCAGCTTTTCAGTTGACTATGGCTACACCTTC. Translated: CASSFSVDYGYTF.

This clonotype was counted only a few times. The CDR3 nucleotides are TGCAGCGTCGCTACCCCGAGCTCTGGAAACACCATATATTTT. Translated: CSVATPSSGNTIYF. The gene calls are TRBV29-1 and TRBJ1-3; D unresolved. V was shortened by 6 bases and J by 0 bases, with 12 bases between the two germline ends. The CDR3 loop spans 14 amino acids. Germline V gene lookup returns CDR1 SQVTM and CDR2 ANQGSEA. The entire variable domain, with the rest obtained from reference TRBV29-1 and TRBJ1-3, is as follows: SAVISQKPSRDICQRGTSLTIQCQVDSQVTMMFWYRQQPGQSLTLIATANQGSEATYESGFVIDKFPISRPNLTFSTLTVSNMSPEDSSIYLCSVATPSSGNTIYFGEGSWLTVV.

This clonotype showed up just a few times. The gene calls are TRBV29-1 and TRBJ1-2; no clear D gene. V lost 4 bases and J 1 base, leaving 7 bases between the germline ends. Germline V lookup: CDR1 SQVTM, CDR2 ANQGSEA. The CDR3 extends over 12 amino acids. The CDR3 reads CSVVSDNYGYTF. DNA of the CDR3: TGCAGCGTTGTATCAGATAACTATGGCTACACCTTC.

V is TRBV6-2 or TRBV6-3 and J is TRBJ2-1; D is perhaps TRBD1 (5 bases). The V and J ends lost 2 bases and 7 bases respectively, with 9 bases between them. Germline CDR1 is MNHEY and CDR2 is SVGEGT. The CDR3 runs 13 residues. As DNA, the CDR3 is TGTGCCAGCAGTTACGGGGCTTGGAATGAGCAGTTCTTC. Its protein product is CASSYGAWNEQFF.

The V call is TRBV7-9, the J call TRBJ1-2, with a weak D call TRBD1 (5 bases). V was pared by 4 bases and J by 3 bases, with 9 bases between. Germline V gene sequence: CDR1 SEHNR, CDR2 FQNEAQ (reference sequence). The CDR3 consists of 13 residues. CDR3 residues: CASSSRDHYGYTF. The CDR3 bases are TGTGCCAGCAGCTCCCGGGACCACTATGGCTACACCTTC.

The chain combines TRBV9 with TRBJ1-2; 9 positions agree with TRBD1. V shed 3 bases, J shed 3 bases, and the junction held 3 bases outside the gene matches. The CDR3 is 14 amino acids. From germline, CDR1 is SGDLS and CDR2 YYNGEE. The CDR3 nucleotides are TGTGCCAGCAGCGGGACAGGGGTACACTATGGCTACACCTTC. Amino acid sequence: CASSGTGVHYGYTF.

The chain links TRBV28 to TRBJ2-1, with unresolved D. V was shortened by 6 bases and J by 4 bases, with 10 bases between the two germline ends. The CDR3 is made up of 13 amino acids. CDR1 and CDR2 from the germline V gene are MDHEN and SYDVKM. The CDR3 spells CASSLGFYNEQFF. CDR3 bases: TGTGCCAGCAGCTTGGGTTTTTACAATGAGCAGTTCTTC. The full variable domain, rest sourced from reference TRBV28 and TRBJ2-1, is DVKVTQSSRYLVKRTGEKVFLECVQDMDHENMFWYRQDPGLGLRLIYFSYDVKMKEKGDIPEGYSVSREKKERFSLILESASTNQTSMYLCASSLGFYNEQFFGPGTRLTVL.

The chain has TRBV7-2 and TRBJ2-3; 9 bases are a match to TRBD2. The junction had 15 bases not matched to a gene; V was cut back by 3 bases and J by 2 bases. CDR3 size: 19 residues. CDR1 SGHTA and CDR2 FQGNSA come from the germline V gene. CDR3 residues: CASSFEESLAGAHTDTQYF. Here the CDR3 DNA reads TGTGCCAGCAGCTTTGAAGAGAGTTTAGCGGGGGCCCACACAGATACGCAGTATTTT.

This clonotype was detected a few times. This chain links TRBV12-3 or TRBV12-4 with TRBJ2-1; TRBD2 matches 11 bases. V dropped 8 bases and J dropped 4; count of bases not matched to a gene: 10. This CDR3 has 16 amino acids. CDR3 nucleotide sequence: TGTGCCAGCGAGGCCGAGACTAGCGGGATGTACAATGAGCAGTTCTTC. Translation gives CASEAETSGMYNEQFF.

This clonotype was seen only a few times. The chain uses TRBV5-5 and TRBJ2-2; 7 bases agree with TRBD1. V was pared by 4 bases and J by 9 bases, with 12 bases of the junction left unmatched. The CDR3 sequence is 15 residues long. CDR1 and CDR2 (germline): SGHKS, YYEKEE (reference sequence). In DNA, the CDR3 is TGTGCCAGCAGCCCCGGGCAGGGGGTCGAGTGGGAGCTGTTTTTT. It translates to CASSPGQGVEWELFF.

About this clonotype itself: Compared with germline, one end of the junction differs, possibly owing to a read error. The CDR3 is CASSPATGTENYGHTF. The CDR3, as DNA: TGTGCCAGCAGTCCTGCGACAGGGACGGAAAACTATGGCCACACCTTC. The chain uses TRBV27 and TRBJ1-2; 7 positions match TRBD1. The CDR3 runs 16 residues. CDR1 and CDR2 (germline): MNHEY, SMNVEV (reference sequence).

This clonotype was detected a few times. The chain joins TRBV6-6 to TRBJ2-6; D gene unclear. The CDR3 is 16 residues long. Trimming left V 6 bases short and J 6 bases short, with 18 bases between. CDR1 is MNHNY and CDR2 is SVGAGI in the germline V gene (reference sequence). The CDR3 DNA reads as TGTGCCAGCAGGATAGCCCGGCGGTATGAGGCCAACGTCCTGACTTTC. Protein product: CASRIARRYEANVLTF.

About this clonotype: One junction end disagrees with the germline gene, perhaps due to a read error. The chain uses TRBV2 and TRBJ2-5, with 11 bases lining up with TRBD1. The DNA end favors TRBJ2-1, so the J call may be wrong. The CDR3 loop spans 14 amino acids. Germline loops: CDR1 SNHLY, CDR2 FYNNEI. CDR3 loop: CASSEGQGVSEQFF. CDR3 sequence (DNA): TGTGCCAGTAGTGAGGGACAGGGGGTGAGTGAGCAGTTCTTC.

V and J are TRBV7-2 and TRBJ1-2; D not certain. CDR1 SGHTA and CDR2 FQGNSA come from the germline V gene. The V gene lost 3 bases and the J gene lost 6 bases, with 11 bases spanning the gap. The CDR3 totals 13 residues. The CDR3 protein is CASSFLTAHGYTF. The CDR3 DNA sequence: TGTGCCAGCAGCTTCTTGACGGCCCATGGCTACACCTTC.

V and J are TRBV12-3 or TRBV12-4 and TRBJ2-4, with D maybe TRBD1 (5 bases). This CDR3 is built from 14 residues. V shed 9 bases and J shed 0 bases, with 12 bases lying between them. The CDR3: CASLDSLAKNIQYF. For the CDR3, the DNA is TGTGCCAGTCTAGACAGTCTAGCCAAAAACATTCAGTACTTC.

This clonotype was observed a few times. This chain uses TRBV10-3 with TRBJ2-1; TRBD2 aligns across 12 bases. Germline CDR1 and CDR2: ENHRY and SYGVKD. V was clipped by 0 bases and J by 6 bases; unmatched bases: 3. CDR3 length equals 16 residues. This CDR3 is CAISESMTSGSNEQFF. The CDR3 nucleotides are TGTGCCATCAGTGAGTCGATGACTAGCGGGAGCAATGAGCAGTTCTTC.